Listed here are 7 T cell receptor beta chains from one sample, sequenced in a study of T cells in tumors and immune-related adverse events. The protocol was immunoSEQ multiplex PCR, while the TCRdb copy is restricted to in-frame clones and leaves out a portion. The sample records about 22,000 clones, 90% to 95% being singletons. The input for sequencing was lymph node tissue, taken from a patient treated with anti-PD-1 therapy. All receptors come from a female donor with metastatic renal cell carcinoma.

The gene calls are TRBV21-1 and TRBJ1-2; TRBD1, the D gene given by the table, was not confirmed from the DNA. TRBV21-1 is recorded as a pseudogene. This CDR3 is built from 18 residues. CDR3 DNA sequence: TGTGCCAGCAGCAAAGTGAGGCAGGGGAATCGTGGGAACTATGGCTACACCTTC. This sequence encodes CASSKVRQGNRGNYGYTF.

The J gene is TRBJ1-1, the V gene TRBV5-5; D is ambiguous. V dropped 0 bases and J dropped 2 bases, with 8 bases sitting between them. CDR3 size: 14 residues. The germline gives CDR1 SGHKS, CDR2 YYEKEE (reference sequence). CDR3 residues: CASSLGTFNTEAFF. The CDR3 DNA reads TGTGCCAGCAGCTTGGGGACCTTTAACACTGAAGCTTTCTTT.

This clone was counted a single time. A read error may produce the germline difference seen at one junction end. The chain has TRBV7-7 and TRBJ2-2, with D possibly TRBD2 on 6 matching bases. The germline V gene encodes CDR1 SSHAT and CDR2 FNYEAQ (reference sequence). The length of the CDR3 is 13 residues. CDR3 region: CASSPTRTGELFF. The CDR3 DNA reads TGTGCTAGCAGCCCGACTAGAACCGGGGAGCTGTTTTTT.

This rearrangement joins TRBV14 to TRBJ1-6; tentative D call: TRBD1 (6 bases). In germline, CDR1 is SGHDN, CDR2 FVKESK. The CDR3 spans 17 residues. The V end lost 10 bases, the J end lost 4 bases, and 23 bases lay between the germline ends. CDR3 loop: CATTLITGRPYNSPLHF. The CDR3 DNA reads as TGTGCCACCACCCTAATAACAGGGAGACCATATAATTCACCCCTCCACTTT.

The V gene is TRBV19, the J gene TRBJ2-7, with 7 bases identical to TRBD1. V lost 4 bases, J lost 5 bases, and 8 bases stayed unmatched. The germline V gene has CDR1 LNHDA and CDR2 SQIVND (reference sequence). The CDR3 loop spans 14 amino acids. The CDR3 DNA reads TGTGCCAGTAGTACCCCAGGGGGACCCCACGAGCAGTACTTC. It yields the protein CASSTPGGPHEQYF.

The genes are TRBV7-2 and TRBJ1-4, with unresolved D. V gave up 4 bases and J gave up 4 bases, with 7 bases separating them. Germline values: CDR1 SGHTA, CDR2 FQGNSA. The CDR3 is 13 residues long. The CDR3 DNA reads TGTGCCAGCAGCTCCGAGATTAATGAAAAACTGTTTTTT. This codes for CASSSEINEKLFF. Together with reference TRBV7-2 and TRBJ1-4, the CDR3 gives the full variable domain: GAGVSQSPSNKVTEKGKDVELRCDPISGHTALYWYRQSLGQGLEFLIYFQGNSAPDKSGLPSDRFSAERTGGSVSTLTIQRTQQEDSAVYLCASSSEINEKLFFGSGTQLSVL.

This rearrangement joins TRBV11-2 to TRBJ2-1, with D tentatively TRBD2 (6 bases). Germline lookup yields CDR1 SGHAT and CDR2 FQNNGV. The CDR3 covers 17 residues. Trimming pared 2 bases from V and 0 bases from J, leaving 14 bases between. For the CDR3, the DNA is TGTGCCAGCAGCTTATTAGGTGGGGGGAGCTCCTACAATGAGCAGTTCTTC. Its protein product is CASSLLGGGSSYNEQFF.